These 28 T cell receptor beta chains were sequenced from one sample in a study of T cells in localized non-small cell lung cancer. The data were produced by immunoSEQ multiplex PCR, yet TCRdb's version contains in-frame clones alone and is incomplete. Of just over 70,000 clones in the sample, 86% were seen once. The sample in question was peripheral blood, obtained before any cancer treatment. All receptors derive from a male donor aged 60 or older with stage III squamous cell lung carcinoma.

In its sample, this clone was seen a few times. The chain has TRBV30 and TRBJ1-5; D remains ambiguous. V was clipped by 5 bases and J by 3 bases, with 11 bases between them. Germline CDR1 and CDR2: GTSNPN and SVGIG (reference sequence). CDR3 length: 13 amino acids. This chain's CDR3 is CAWAAGFNQPQHF. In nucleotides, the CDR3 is TGTGCCTGGGCCGCCGGTTTCAATCAGCCCCAGCATTTT.

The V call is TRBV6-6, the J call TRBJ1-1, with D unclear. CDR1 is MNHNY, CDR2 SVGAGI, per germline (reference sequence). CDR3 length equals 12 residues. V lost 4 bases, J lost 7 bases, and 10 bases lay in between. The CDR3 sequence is CASSLAEGEAFF. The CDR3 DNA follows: TGTGCCAGCAGTTTGGCCGAGGGTGAAGCTTTCTTT.

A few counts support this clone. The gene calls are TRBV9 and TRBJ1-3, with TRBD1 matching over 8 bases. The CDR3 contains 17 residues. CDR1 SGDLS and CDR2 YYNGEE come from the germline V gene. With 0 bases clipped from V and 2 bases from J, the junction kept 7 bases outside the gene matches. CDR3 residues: CASSVDPAGGAGNTIYF. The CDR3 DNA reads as TGTGCCAGCAGCGTAGACCCGGCAGGGGGCGCTGGAAACACCATATATTTT.

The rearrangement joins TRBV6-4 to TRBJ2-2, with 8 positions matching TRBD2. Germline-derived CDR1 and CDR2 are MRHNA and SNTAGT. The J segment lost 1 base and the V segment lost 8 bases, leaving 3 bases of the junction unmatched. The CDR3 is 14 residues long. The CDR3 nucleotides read TGTGCCAGCCGACTAGCGATGAACACCGGGGAGCTGTTTTTT. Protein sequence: CASRLAMNTGELFF.

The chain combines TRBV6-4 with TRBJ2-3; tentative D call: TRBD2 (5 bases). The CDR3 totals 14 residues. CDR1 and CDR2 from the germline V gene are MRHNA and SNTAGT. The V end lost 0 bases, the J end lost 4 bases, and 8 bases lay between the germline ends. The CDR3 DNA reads TGTGCCAGCAGTGACTCGGAGGAGCCAGATACGCAGTATTTT. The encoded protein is CASSDSEEPDTQYF.

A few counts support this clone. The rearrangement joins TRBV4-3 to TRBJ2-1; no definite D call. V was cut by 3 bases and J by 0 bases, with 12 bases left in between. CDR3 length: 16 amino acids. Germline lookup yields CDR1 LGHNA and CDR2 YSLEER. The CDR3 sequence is CASSHVDILSYNEQFF. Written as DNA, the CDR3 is TGCGCCAGCAGCCATGTCGACATCCTCTCCTACAATGAGCAGTTCTTC.

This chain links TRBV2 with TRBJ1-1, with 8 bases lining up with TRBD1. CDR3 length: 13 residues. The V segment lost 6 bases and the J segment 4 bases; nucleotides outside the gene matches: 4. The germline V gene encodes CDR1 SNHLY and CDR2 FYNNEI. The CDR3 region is CASSGQGFTEAFF. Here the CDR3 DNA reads TGTGCCAGCAGCGGACAGGGCTTCACTGAAGCTTTCTTT.

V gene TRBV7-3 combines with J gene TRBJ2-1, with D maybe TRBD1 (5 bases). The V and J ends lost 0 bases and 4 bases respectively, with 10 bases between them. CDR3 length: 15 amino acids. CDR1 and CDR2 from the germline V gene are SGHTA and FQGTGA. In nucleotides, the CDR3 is TGTGCCAGCAGCTTAACACAGGCTGATTACAATGAGCAGTTCTTC. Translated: CASSLTQADYNEQFF.

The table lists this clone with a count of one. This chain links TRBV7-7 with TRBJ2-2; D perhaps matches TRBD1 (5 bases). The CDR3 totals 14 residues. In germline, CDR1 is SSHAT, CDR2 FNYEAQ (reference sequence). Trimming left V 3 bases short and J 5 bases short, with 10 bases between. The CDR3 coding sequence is TGTGCCAGCAGCTTTGACAGTGTTACCGGGGAGCTGTTTTTT. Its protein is CASSFDSVTGELFF.

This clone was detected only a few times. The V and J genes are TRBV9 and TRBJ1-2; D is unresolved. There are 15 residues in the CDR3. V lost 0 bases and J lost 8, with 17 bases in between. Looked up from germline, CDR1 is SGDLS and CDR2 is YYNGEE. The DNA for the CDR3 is TGTGCCAGCAGCGTAGAAGGGAGAGGCCATGAAGGCTACACCTTC. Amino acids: CASSVEGRGHEGYTF.

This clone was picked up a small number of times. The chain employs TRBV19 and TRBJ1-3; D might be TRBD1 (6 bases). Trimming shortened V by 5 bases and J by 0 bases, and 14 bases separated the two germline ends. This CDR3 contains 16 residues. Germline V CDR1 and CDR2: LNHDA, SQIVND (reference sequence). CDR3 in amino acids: CASSPRDTGSGNTIYF. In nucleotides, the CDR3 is TGTGCCAGTAGTCCTAGGGACACAGGCTCTGGAAACACCATATATTTT.

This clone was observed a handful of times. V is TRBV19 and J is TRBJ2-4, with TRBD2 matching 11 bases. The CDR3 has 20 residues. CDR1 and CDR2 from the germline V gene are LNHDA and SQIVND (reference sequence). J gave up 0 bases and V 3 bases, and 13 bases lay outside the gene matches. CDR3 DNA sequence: TGTGCCAGTAGTATGAGGGCTAGCGGGGGGAACTCTCGAGCCAAAAACATTCAGTACTTC. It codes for CASSMRASGGNSRAKNIQYF.

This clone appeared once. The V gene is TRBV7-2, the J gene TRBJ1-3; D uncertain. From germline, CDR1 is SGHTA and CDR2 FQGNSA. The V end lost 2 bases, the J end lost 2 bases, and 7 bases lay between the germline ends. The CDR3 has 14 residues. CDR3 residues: CASSLLGAGNTIYF. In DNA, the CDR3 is TGTGCCAGCAGCTTACTTGGGGCTGGAAACACCATATATTTT.

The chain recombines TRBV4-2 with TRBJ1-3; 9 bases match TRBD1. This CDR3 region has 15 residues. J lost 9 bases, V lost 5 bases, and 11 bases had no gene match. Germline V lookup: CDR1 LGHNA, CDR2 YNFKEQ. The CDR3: CASSGLGDRASTIYF. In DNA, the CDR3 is TGTGCCAGCAGCGGCCTCGGGGACAGGGCGAGCACCATATATTTT.

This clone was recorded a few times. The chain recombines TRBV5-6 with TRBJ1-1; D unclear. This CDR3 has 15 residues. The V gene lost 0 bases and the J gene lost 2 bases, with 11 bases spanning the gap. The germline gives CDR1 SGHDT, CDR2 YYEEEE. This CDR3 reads CASSLDVSLNTEAFF. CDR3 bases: TGTGCCAGCAGCTTGGATGTCAGTCTTAACACTGAAGCTTTCTTT.

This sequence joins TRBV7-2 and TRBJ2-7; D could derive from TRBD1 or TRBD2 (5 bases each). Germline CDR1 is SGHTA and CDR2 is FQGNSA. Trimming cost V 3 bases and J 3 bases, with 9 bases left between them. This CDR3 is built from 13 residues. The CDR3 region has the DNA TGTGCCAGCAGCTTGGGGACGCTCTACGAGCAGTACTTC. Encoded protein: CASSLGTLYEQYF.

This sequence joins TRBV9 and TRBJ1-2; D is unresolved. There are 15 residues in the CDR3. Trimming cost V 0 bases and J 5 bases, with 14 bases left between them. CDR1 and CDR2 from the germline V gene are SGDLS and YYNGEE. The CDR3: CASSVEATGWYGYTF. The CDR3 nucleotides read TGTGCCAGCAGCGTAGAGGCGACCGGTTGGTATGGCTACACCTTC.

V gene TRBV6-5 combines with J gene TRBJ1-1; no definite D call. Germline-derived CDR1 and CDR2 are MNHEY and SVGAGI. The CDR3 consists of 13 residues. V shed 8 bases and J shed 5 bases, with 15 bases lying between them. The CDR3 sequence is CASRRPSGTEAFF. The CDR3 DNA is TGTGCCAGCCGCCGCCCCTCCGGGACTGAAGCTTTCTTT.

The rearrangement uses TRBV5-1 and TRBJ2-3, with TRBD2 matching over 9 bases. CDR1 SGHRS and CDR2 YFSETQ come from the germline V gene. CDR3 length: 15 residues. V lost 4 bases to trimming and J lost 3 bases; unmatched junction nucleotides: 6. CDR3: CASSPQRGATDTQYF. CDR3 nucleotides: TGCGCCAGCAGCCCTCAGCGGGGGGCTACAGATACGCAGTATTTT.

CDR3 in DNA: TGTGCCAGCAGCACCTACGGGAACACTGAAGCTTTCTTT. Residues: CASSTYGNTEAFF. The chain joins TRBV7-2 to TRBJ1-1; unclear D gene. Trimming took off 5 bases at V and 1 base at J, with 8 bases between the two ends. This CDR3 comprises 13 residues. From germline, CDR1 is SGHTA and CDR2 FQGNSA.

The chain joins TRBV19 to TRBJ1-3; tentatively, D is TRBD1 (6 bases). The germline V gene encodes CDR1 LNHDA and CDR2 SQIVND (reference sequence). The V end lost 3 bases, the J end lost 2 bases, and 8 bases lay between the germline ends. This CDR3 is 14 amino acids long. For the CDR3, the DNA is TGTGCCAGTAGTATTGCAGGGGCTGGAAACACCATATATTTT. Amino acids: CASSIAGAGNTIYF.

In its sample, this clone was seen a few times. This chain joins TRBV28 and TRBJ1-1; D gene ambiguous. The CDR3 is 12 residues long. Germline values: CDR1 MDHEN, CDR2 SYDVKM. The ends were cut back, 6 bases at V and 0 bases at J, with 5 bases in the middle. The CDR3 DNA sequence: TGTGCCAGCAGGACACTGAACACTGAAGCTTTCTTT. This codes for CASRTLNTEAFF.

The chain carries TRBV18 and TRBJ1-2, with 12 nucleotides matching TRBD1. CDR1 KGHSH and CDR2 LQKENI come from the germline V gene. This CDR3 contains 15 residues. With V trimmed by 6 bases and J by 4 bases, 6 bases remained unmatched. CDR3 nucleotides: TGTGCCAGCTCCCAAGGGACAGGGGGCGGCTATGGCTACACCTTC. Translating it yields CASSQGTGGGYGYTF.

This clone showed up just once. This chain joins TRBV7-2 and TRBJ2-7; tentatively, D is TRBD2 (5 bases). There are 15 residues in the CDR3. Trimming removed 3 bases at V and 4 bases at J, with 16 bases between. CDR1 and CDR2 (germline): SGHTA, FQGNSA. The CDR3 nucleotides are TGTGCCAGCAGCTTCGACGGGGAAGCTACTTACGAGCAGTACTTC. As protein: CASSFDGEATYEQYF. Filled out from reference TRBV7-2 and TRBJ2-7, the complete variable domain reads GAGVSQSPSNKVTEKGKDVELRCDPISGHTALYWYRQSLGQGLEFLIYFQGNSAPDKSGLPSDRFSAERTGGSVSTLTIQRTQQEDSAVYLCASSFDGEATYEQYFGPGTRLTVT.

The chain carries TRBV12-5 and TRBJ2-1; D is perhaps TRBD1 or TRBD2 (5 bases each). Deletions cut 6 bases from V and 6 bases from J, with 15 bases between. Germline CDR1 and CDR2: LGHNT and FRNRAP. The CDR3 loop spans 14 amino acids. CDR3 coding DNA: TGTGCTAGTGGAGGGACCCCCCCTGTCAATGAGCAGTTCTTC. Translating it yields CASGGTPPVNEQFF. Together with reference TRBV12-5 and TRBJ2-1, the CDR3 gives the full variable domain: DARVTQTPRHKVTEMGQEVTMRCQPILGHNTVFWYRQTMMQGLELLAYFRNRAPLDDSGMPKDRFSAEMPDATLATLKIQPSEPRDSAVYFCASGGTPPVNEQFFGPGTRLTVL.

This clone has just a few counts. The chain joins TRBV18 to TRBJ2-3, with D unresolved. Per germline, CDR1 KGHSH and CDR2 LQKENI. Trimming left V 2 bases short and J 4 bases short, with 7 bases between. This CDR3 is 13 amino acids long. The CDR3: CASSPSGPDTQYF. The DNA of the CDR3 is TGTGCCAGCTCACCATCGGGCCCAGATACGCAGTATTTT.

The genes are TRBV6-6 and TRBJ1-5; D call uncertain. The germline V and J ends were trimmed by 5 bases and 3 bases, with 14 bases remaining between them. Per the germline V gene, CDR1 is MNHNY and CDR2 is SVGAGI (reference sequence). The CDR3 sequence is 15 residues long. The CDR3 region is CASSTMDGFNQPQHF. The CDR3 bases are TGTGCCAGCAGTACGATGGACGGATTCAATCAGCCCCAGCATTTT.

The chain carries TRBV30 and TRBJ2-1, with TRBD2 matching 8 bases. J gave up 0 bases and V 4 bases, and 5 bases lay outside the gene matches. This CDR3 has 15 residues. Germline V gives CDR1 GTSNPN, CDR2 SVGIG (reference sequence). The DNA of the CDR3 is TGTGCCTGGAACGGCGGGGGGAGCTCCTACAATGAGCAGTTCTTC. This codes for CAWNGGGSSYNEQFF.